This T cell receptor beta chain was sequenced during a study of beta chain features in type 1 diabetes. Looking at the study overall: Healthy donors and patients showed comparable age, gender and cell yields.

Sorting gave populations that all exceeded 98% purity. Study findings and constraints: The influence of HLA type on TCRB rearrangement stayed undetermined. In type 1 diabetes patients, VDJ junctions had fewer insertions; deletions at these junctions were more frequent. All four CD4+ subsets of Type 1 diabetes patients contained TCRB CDR3s that were moderately but significantly shorter.

All of the isolated RNA was reverse transcribed, so expressed TCRB transcripts were sequenced. Sequencing used immunoSEQ multiplex PCR; TCRdb keeps in-frame clones, though not all of them. The sample records 250,000 to 350,000 clones, roughly an eighth being singletons. On this clone itself: Its antigen is unidentified.

Germline V gene lookup returns CDR1 SQVTM and CDR2 ANQGSEA. The CDR3 spans 11 residues. V was pared by 5 bases and J by 5 bases, with 6 bases between. Sequencing input: naive CD4+ T cells from blood. This chain connects TRBV29-1 to TRBJ1-4; D not resolved. This TCR was recovered from a man under 40 with type 1 diabetes. This CDR3 is CSVFENEKLFF. Here the CDR3 DNA reads TGCAGCGTTTTTGAGAATGAAAAACTGTTTTTT.